The rows below give T cell receptor beta chains drawn from one sample of a study of shared clonotypes between healthy human individuals. The data were produced by immunoSEQ multiplex PCR, yet TCRdb's version contains in-frame clones alone and is incomplete. This repertoire shows millions of clones, approximately 95% found once; its top ten account for 1% to 1.3%. Specimen: naive CD8+ T cells sorted from blood. These receptors all stem from a man aged 18-30 years in good health. Both conserved end residues are part of each CDR3. The order of the fields is J gene, D gene, V gene, clone size, CDR3 DNA, CDR3 protein. A D gene is named only where the DNA matches it firmly. Size values are once, few and many counts, or a class for expanded clones, and some rows have none.

J gene: TRBJ2-7
D gene: NA
V gene: TRBV7-9
clone size: once
CDR3 DNA: TGTGCCAGCAGCTTTCCGATGCACGAGCAGTACTTC
CDR3 protein: CASSFPMHEQYF

J gene: TRBJ2-7
D gene: NA
V gene: TRBV6-6
clone size: NA
CDR3 DNA: TGTGCCAGCAGTGACGAGTCGGGGACCTACGAGCAGTACTTC
CDR3 protein: CASSDESGTYEQYF

J gene: TRBJ2-2
D gene: NA
V gene: TRBV4-1
clone size: NA
CDR3 DNA: TGCGCCAGCAGCCTCATTCTAACCGGGGAGCTGTTTTTT
CDR3 protein: CASSLILTGELFF

J gene: TRBJ2-4
D gene: NA
V gene: TRBV7-9
clone size: NA
CDR3 DNA: TGTGCCAGCAGCTTAGAGGGCGGACCCAAAAACATTCAGTACTTC
CDR3 protein: CASSLEGGPKNIQYF

J gene: TRBJ1-5
D gene: NA
V gene: TRBV7-9
clone size: NA
CDR3 DNA: TGTGCCAGCAGCTCACTCTCTGCAATGGCCCCCCAGCATTTT
CDR3 protein: CASSSLSAMAPQHF

J gene: TRBJ2-7
D gene: TRBD2
V gene: TRBV28
clone size: once
CDR3 DNA: TGTGCCAGCAGTTTAGAGGGCGGGGGGGCCGTCAGCGAGCAGTACTTC
CDR3 protein: CASSLEGGGAVSEQYF

J gene: TRBJ2-2
D gene: NA
V gene: TRBV7-6
clone size: NA
CDR3 DNA: TGTGCCAGCAGCCCAGGGGGGGGCGCAGCCGGGGAGCTGTTTTTT
CDR3 protein: CASSPGGGAAGELFF

J gene: TRBJ2-5
D gene: TRBD2
V gene: TRBV9
clone size: NA
CDR3 DNA: TGTGCCAGCAGTCAGGGACTAGCGGGGATAGAGACCCAGTACTTC
CDR3 protein: CASSQGLAGIETQYF

J gene: TRBJ2-3
D gene: NA
V gene: TRBV7-9
clone size: NA
CDR3 DNA: TGTGCCAGCAGCCTCCCTGATACGCAGTATTTT
CDR3 protein: CASSLPDTQYF

J gene: TRBJ2-1
D gene: NA
V gene: TRBV19
clone size: NA
CDR3 DNA: TGTGCCAGTAGTACTTACAATGAGCAGTTCTTC
CDR3 protein: CASSTYNEQFF

J gene: TRBJ2-5
D gene: NA
V gene: TRBV7-2
clone size: NA
CDR3 DNA: TGTGCCAGCAGCGACCCGGGATTGAGTATGGGCCAGTACTTC
CDR3 protein: CASSDPGLSMGQYF

J gene: TRBJ2-4
D gene: NA
V gene: TRBV28
clone size: NA
CDR3 DNA: TGTGCCAGCAGTGAACTTCGGGGCATTCAGTACTTC
CDR3 protein: CASSELRGIQYF

J gene: TRBJ1-6
D gene: NA
V gene: TRBV7-9
clone size: NA
CDR3 DNA: TGTGCCAGCAGCGCCCAGGGTACCTATAATTCACCCCTCCACTTT
CDR3 protein: CASSAQGTYNSPLHF

J gene: TRBJ2-3
D gene: NA
V gene: TRBV2
clone size: NA
CDR3 DNA: TGTGCCAGCGATTGGCCAGGCACAGATACGCAGTATTTT
CDR3 protein: CASDWPGTDTQYF

J gene: TRBJ2-3
D gene: TRBD2
V gene: TRBV9
clone size: NA
CDR3 DNA: TGTGCCAGCAGCGTCAGACTAGCGGGGGACACAGATACGCAGTATTTT
CDR3 protein: CASSVRLAGDTDTQYF

J gene: TRBJ2-7
D gene: NA
V gene: TRBV6-6
clone size: NA
CDR3 DNA: TGTGCCAGCAGTTTTGGGGCTGAACAGTACTTC
CDR3 protein: CASSFGAEQYF

J gene: TRBJ1-1
D gene: NA
V gene: TRBV5-4
clone size: few
CDR3 DNA: TGTGCCAGCAGCTTGACCAGCCCGAACACTGAAGCTTTCTTT
CDR3 protein: CASSLTSPNTEAFF

J gene: TRBJ1-2
D gene: NA
V gene: TRBV6-1
clone size: NA
CDR3 DNA: TGTGCCAGCTGGGTTGTGGAAGCTAACTATGGCTACACCTTC
CDR3 protein: CASWVVEANYGYTF

J gene: TRBJ2-7
D gene: TRBD1
V gene: TRBV4-1
clone size: NA
CDR3 DNA: TGCGCCAGCAGCACGGGACAGGGGGGGTACGAGCAGTACTTC
CDR3 protein: CASSTGQGGYEQYF

J gene: TRBJ2-7
D gene: NA
V gene: TRBV13
clone size: NA
CDR3 DNA: TGTGCCAGCAGCCAGGCAACAGTCGAACACGAGCAGTACTTC
CDR3 protein: CASSQATVEHEQYF

J gene: TRBJ2-7
D gene: NA
V gene: TRBV11-2
clone size: few
CDR3 DNA: TGTGCCAGCAGCTTAGGGACGACCTACGAGCAGTACTTC
CDR3 protein: CASSLGTTYEQYF

J gene: TRBJ1-1
D gene: NA
V gene: TRBV5-6
clone size: NA
CDR3 DNA: TGTGCCAGCAGTCTAACGGTGAACACTGAAGCTTTCTTT
CDR3 protein: CASSLTVNTEAFF

J gene: TRBJ2-5
D gene: NA
V gene: TRBV2
clone size: NA
CDR3 DNA: TGTGCCAGCAGTGAACTACAAGAGACCCAGTACTTC
CDR3 protein: CASSELQETQYF

J gene: TRBJ2-3
D gene: TRBD2
V gene: TRBV7-9
clone size: NA
CDR3 DNA: TGTGCCAGCAGCTTGGCGGACGGTGCGGGAGGCACAGATACGCAGTATTTT
CDR3 protein: CASSLADGAGGTDTQYF

J gene: TRBJ2-2
D gene: NA
V gene: TRBV2
clone size: NA
CDR3 DNA: TGTGCCAGCAGTGAAACAGTGGACACGGACACCGGGGAGCTGTTTTTT
CDR3 protein: CASSETVDTDTGELFF

J gene: TRBJ2-7
D gene: NA
V gene: TRBV7-8
clone size: NA
CDR3 DNA: TGTGCCAGCAGCTTCTTTGGCGGGGAAACCTACGAGCAGTACTTC
CDR3 protein: CASSFFGGETYEQYF

J gene: TRBJ2-3
D gene: NA
V gene: TRBV19
clone size: once
CDR3 DNA: TGTGCCAGTAGTCGAAGACAGCTGGGAGATACGCAGTATTTT
CDR3 protein: CASSRRQLGDTQYF

J gene: TRBJ2-5
D gene: NA
V gene: TRBV19
clone size: many
CDR3 DNA: TGTGCCAGCACACTGGGTGTGACAGCGCACCAAGAGACCCAGTACTTC
CDR3 protein: CASTLGVTAHQETQYF

J gene: TRBJ1-5
D gene: NA
V gene: TRBV27
clone size: NA
CDR3 DNA: TGTGCCAGCAGTATTACAGGGTCTAGCAATCAGCCCCAGCATTTT
CDR3 protein: CASSITGSSNQPQHF

J gene: TRBJ1-4
D gene: NA
V gene: TRBV30
clone size: NA
CDR3 DNA: TGTGCCTGGAGTCCTCAGGGTGAAAAACTGTTTTTT
CDR3 protein: CAWSPQGEKLFF

J gene: TRBJ2-6
D gene: NA
V gene: TRBV27
clone size: NA
CDR3 DNA: TGTGCCAGCAGTGCCCTAGTGGGGGCCAACGTCCTGACTTTC
CDR3 protein: CASSALVGANVLTF

J gene: TRBJ1-2
D gene: NA
V gene: TRBV4-1
clone size: once
CDR3 DNA: TGCGCCAGCAGCCAAGTAGCACAGGCGATAAACTATGGCTACACCTTC
CDR3 protein: CASSQVAQAINYGYTF

J gene: TRBJ2-1
D gene: NA
V gene: TRBV5-1
clone size: NA
CDR3 DNA: TGCGCCAGCAGTCAAGGTCTCCGAGGTGGCCACAATGAGCAGTTCTTC
CDR3 protein: CASSQGLRGGHNEQFF